This T cell receptor (beta chain) emerged from a study of blood T cells in healthy people across ages. PBMCs numbering at least 6 million were isolated per sample. Through a sample-barcoded 5' primer and a J-beta primer mix, a second PCR was run for roughly 7 to 12 cycles. MiXCR, run by TCRdb on the 5' RACE reads, gives a single entry per CDR3 protein. The profile shows 1.5 million to 2 million distinct CDR3 sequences, 25% to 30% of them singletons. The J segment lost 0 bases and the V segment lost 5 bases, leaving 5 bases of the junction unmatched. The CDR3 runs to 17 residues. This clonotype has more than one count but fewer than ten.

The V and J genes are TRBV12-3 or TRBV12-4 and TRBJ2-6; 9 nucleotides line up with TRBD1. The specimen was blood. The source of this sequence is a woman younger than 45 in good health. The chain's CDR3 is CASSPGTGTSGANVLTF. In DNA, the CDR3 is TGTGCCAGCAGTCCCGGGACAGGGACCTCTGGGGCCAACGTCCTGACTTTC.